This TCR beta chain was recovered during a study of CD8+ T cells in alopecia areata. For the study at large: Oral tofacitinib (5 to 10 mg twice daily) was administered to treated patients.

This clone turned up a few times. Its antigen is still unknown. Trimming removed 5 bases at V and 8 bases at J, with 18 bases between. This CDR3 contains 13 residues. CDR1 SQVTM and CDR2 ANQGSEA come from the germline V gene. Sequencing used cDNA as its template, made by extracting RNA and reverse transcribing it. The method was immunoSEQ multiplex PCR; TCRdb's version includes in-frame clones alone and lacks a portion of them. Among 70,000 or so clones, about three fifths were seen once, and the ten largest hold about a sixth. General study findings and limits: Higher clonality was seen in lesional scalp than in normal scalp, especially in alopecia totalis/universalis. It was less clear whether patients shared TCRs than it was in mice, possibly because of HLA.

The receptor's source is a human donor with alopecia areata. The chain is built from TRBV29-1 and TRBJ1-2, with no clear D. This material consisted of CD8+ T cells sorted from blood, taken at week 0. The CDR3 DNA reads TGCAGCGTTTTTTCTTTCGGCAGCCTGGGCTACACCTTC. Protein sequence: CSVFSFGSLGYTF.